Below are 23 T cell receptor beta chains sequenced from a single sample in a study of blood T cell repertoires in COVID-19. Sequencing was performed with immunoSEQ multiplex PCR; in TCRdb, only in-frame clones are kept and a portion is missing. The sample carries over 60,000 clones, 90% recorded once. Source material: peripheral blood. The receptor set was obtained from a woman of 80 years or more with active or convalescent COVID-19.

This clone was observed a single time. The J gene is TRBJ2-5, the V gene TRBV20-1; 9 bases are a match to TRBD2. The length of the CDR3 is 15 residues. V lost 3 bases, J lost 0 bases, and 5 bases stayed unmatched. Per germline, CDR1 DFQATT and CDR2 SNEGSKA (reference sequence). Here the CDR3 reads CSASRLAGNQETQYF. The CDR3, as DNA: TGCAGTGCTAGTAGGCTAGCGGGGAACCAAGAGACCCAGTACTTC.

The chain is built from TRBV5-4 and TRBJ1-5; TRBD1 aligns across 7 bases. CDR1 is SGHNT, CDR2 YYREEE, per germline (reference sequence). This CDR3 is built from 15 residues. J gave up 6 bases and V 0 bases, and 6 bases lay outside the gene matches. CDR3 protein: CASSLGGGRTQPQHF. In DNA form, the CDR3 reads TGTGCCAGCAGCTTGGGAGGGGGCAGGACTCAGCCCCAGCATTTT. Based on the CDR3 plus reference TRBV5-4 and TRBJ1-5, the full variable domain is ETGVTQSPTHLIKTRGQQVTLRCSSQSGHNTVSWYQQALGQGPQFIFQYYREEENGRGNFPPRFSGLQFPNYSSELNVNALELDDSALYLCASSLGGGRTQPQHFGDGTRLSIL.

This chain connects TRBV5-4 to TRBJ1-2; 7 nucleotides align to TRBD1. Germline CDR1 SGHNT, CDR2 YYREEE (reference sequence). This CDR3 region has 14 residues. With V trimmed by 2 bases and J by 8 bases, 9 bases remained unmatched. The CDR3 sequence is CASSLYRQGGGYTF. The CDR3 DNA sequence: TGTGCCAGCAGCTTATATCGACAGGGAGGCGGCTACACCTTC.

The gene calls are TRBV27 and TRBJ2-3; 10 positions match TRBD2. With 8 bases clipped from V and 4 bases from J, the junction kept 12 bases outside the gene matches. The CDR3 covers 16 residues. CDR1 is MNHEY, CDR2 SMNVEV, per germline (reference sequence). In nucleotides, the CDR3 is TGTGCCAGCTTTTTGGTAGCGGGGGGAAGGGCAGATACGCAGTATTTT. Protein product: CASFLVAGGRADTQYF.

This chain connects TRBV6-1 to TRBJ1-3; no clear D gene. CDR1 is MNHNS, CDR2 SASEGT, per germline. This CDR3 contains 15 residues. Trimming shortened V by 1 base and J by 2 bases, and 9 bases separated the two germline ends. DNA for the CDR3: TGTGCCAGCAGTGAAGTAGGAGGGACTGGAAACACCATATATTTT. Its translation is CASSEVGGTGNTIYF.

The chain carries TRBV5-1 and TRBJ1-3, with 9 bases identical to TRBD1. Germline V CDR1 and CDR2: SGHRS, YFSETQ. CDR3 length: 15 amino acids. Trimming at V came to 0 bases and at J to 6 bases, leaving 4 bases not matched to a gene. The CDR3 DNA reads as TGCGCCAGCAGCTTGGATGGACAGGGGTTAAACACCATATATTTT. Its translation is CASSLDGQGLNTIYF. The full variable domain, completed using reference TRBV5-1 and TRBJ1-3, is KAGVTQTPRYLIKTRGQQVTLSCSPISGHRSVSWYQQTPGQGLQFLFEYFSETQRNKGNFPGRFSGRQFSNSRSEMNVSTLELGDSALYLCASSLDGQGLNTIYFGEGSWLTVV.

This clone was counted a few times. The CDR3 DNA reads as TGTGCCAGTAAGGAGGGATACACTGAAGCTTTCTTT. It yields the protein CASKEGYTEAFF. V usage is TRBV19 and J usage is TRBJ1-1; D unresolved. Germline CDR1 and CDR2: LNHDA and SQIVND (reference sequence). Trimming took 7 bases from V and 3 from J, leaving 9 bases between them. This CDR3 is 12 amino acids long. Full variable domain (outside the CDR3, taken from reference TRBV19 and TRBJ1-1): DGGITQSPKYLFRKEGQNVTLSCEQNLNHDAMYWYRQDPGQGLRLIYYSQIVNDFQKGDIAEGYSVSREKKESFPLTVTSAQKNPTAFYLCASKEGYTEAFFGQGTRLTVV.

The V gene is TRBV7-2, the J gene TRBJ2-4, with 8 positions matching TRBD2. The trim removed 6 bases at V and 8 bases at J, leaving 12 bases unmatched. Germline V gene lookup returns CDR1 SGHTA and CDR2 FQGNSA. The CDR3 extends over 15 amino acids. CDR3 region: CASRAPGGGKDIQYF. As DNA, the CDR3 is TGTGCCAGCAGGGCCCCCGGGGGGGGGAAGGACATTCAGTACTTC.

The CDR3 spells CASSFSGGWDTQYF. CDR3 nucleotide sequence: TGTGCCAGCAGCTTTTCCGGGGGGTGGGATACGCAGTATTTT. The rearrangement joins TRBV7-2 to TRBJ2-3; 7 bases align to TRBD2. Germline loops: CDR1 SGHTA, CDR2 FQGNSA. CDR3 length: 14 residues. Germline trimming cut 3 bases from V and 6 bases from J; bases unmatched to any gene: 6.

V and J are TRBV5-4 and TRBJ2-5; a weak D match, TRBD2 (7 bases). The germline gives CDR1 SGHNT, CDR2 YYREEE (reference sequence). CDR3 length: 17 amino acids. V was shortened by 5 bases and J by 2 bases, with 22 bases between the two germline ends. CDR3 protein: CASRTRGGGGLQETQYF. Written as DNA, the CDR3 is TGTGCCAGCAGAACCAGGGGTGGCGGGGGCCTACAAGAGACCCAGTACTTC.

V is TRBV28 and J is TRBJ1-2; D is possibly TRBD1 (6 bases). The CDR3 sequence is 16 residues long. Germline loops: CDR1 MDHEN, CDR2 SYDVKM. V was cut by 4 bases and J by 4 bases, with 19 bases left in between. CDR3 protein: CASSSPQRGRSYGYTF. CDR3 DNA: TGTGCCAGCAGTTCACCCCAAAGGGGGAGAAGCTATGGCTACACCTTC.

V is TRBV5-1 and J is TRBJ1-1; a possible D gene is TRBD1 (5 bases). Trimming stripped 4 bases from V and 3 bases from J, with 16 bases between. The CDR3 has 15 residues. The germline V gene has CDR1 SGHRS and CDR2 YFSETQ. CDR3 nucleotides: TGCGCCAGCAGCCCGGGGGAGGCGGGGTACACTGAAGCTTTCTTT. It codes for CASSPGEAGYTEAFF. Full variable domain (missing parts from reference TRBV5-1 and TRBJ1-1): KAGVTQTPRYLIKTRGQQVTLSCSPISGHRSVSWYQQTPGQGLQFLFEYFSETQRNKGNFPGRFSGRQFSNSRSEMNVSTLELGDSALYLCASSPGEAGYTEAFFGQGTRLTVV.

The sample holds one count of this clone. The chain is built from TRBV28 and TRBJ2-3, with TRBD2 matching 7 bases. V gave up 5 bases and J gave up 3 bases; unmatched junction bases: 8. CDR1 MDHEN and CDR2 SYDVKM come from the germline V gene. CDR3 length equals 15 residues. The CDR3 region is CASSPRGSGTDTQYF. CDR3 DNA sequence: TGTGCCAGCAGTCCACGGGGTAGCGGGACAGATACGCAGTATTTT.

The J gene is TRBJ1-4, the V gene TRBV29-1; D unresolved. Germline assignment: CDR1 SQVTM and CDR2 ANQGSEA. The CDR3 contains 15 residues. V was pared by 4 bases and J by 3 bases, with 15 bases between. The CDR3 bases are TGCAGCGTTGGTGGTGAGACGGACTCTAATGAAAAACTGTTTTTT. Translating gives CSVGGETDSNEKLFF.

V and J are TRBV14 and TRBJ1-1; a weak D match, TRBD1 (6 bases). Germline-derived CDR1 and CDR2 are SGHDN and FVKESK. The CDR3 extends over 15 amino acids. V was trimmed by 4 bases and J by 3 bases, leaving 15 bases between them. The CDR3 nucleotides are TGTGCCAGCAGCCGAGCCCAGGGGTGGTACACTGAAGCTTTCTTT. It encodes CASSRAQGWYTEAFF.

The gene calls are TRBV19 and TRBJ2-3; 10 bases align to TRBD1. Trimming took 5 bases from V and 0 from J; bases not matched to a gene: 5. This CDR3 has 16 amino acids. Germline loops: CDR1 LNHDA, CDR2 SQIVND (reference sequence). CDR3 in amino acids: CASSRQGAPSTDTQYF. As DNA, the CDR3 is TGTGCCAGTAGTCGACAGGGGGCCCCTAGCACAGATACGCAGTATTTT.

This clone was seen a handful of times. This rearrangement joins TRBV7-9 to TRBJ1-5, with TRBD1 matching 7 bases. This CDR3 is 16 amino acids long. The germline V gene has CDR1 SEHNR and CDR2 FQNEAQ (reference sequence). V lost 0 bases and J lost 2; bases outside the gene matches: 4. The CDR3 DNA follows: TGTGCCAGCAGCTTAGCTGACAGGGACGGCAATCAGCCCCAGCATTTT. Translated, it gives CASSLADRDGNQPQHF.

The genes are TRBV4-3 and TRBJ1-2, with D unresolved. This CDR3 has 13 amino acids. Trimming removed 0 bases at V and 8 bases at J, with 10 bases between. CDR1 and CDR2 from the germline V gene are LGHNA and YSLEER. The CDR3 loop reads CASSQDIGVGYTF. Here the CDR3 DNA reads TGCGCCAGCAGCCAAGATATCGGGGTCGGCTACACCTTC.

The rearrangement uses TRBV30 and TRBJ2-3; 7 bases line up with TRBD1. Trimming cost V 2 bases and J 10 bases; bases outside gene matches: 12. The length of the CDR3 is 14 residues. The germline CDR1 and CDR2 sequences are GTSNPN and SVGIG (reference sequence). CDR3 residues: CAWSKDRFKFAQYF. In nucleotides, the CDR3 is TGTGCCTGGAGTAAGGACAGGTTCAAATTTGCGCAGTATTTT.

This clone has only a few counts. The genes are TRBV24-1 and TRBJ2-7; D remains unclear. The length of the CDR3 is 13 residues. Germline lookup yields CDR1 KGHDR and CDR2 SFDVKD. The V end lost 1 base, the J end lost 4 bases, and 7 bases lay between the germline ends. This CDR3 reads CATSDFIGYEQYF. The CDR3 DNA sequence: TGTGCCACCAGTGATTTCATCGGTTACGAGCAGTACTTC.

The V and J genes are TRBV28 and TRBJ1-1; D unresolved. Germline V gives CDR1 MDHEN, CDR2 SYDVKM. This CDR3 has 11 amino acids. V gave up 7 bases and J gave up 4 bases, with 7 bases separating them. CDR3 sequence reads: CASKATTEAFF. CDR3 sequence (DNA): TGTGCCAGCAAAGCGACCACTGAAGCTTTCTTT.

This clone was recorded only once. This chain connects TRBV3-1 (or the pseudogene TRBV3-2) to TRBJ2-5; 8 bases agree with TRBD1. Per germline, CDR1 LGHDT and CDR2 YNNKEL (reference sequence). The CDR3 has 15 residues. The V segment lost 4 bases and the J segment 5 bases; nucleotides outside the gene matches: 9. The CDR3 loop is CASSPLLDRAETQYF. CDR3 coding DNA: TGTGCCAGCAGCCCCCTTCTGGACAGGGCCGAGACCCAGTACTTC.

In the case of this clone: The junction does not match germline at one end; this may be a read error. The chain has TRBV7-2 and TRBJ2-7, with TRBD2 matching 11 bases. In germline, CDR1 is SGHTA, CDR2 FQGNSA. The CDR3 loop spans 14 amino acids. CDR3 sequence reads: CASSPMGLAGGGSF. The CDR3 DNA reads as TGTGCCAGCAGCCCCATGGGCCTAGCGGGGGGTGGGTCCTTC.